One sample yielded the 9 T cell receptor beta chains listed below, sequenced in a study of metastatic and nonmetastatic thyroid tumors. Ahead of thyroid surgery, no patient had received treatment of any kind. TCRdb used MiXCR to call clones anew from the PCR reads. The table lists tens of thousands of clones, roughly 22% of them singletons. Sequenced input: tumor tissue. The receptors were gathered from a female donor with papillary thyroid cancer or a benign thyroid nodule (not recorded which). Some clones in this sample may be carry-over from other donors' samples.

In this sample, this clone turned up many times. The chain has TRBV11-2 and TRBJ1-4; no clear D gene. CDR1 is SGHAT, CDR2 FQNNGV, per germline. This CDR3 comprises 12 residues. Between the trimmed V and J ends, which lost 8 bases and 4 bases, there was a span of 8 bases. CDR3 nucleotide sequence: TGTGCCAGCGGCAGGTTTAATGAAAAACTGTTTTTT. Translating it yields CASGRFNEKLFF.

The chain carries TRBV5-1 and TRBJ2-7; D unresolved. CDR1 and CDR2 from the germline V gene are SGHRS and YFSETQ. The CDR3 sequence is 13 residues long. With 1 base removed from V and 2 bases from J, the gap between germline ends came to 7 bases. The CDR3 sequence: CASSLMDAYEQYF. CDR3 coding DNA: TGCGCCAGCAGCTTGATGGATGCCTACGAGCAGTACTTC.

J is TRBJ2-5 and V is TRBV10-3; TRBD1 is a possible D gene (5 bases). The CDR3 covers 13 residues. CDR1 and CDR2 from the germline V gene are ENHRY and SYGVKD. Trimming took off 1 base at V and 2 bases at J, with 5 bases between the two ends. The DNA for the CDR3 is TGTGCCATCAGTGAGTACAGGCAAGAGACCCAGTACTTC. This encodes CAISEYRQETQYF.

About this clone itself: A junction boundary mismatches the germline segment, possibly from a read error. The rearrangement joins TRBV27 to TRBJ2-7, with 7 bases that match TRBD1. The CDR3 spans 14 residues. Germline V lookup: CDR1 MNHEY, CDR2 SMNVEV (reference sequence). The CDR3 nucleotides read TGTGCCAGCGGTTTCTGGGACAGCTCCTACGAGCAGTACTTC. Residues: CASGFWDSSYEQYF.

CDR3 amino acids: CASSLVAGGTDTQYF. CDR3 nucleotide sequence: TGTGCCAGCAGCTTGGTCGCGGGAGGCACAGATACGCAGTATTTT. The chain has TRBV11-2 and TRBJ2-3; 7 bases fit TRBD2. Germline loops: CDR1 SGHAT, CDR2 FQNNGV. The CDR3 is 15 amino acids. V lost 3 bases to trimming and J lost 1 base; unmatched junction nucleotides: 4. The variable domain in full, completed from reference TRBV11-2 and TRBJ2-3, reads EAGVAQSPRYKIIEKRQSVAFWCNPISGHATLYWYQQILGQGPKLLIQFQNNGVVDDSQLPKDRFSAERLKGVDSTLKIQPAKLEDSAVYLCASSLVAGGTDTQYFGPGTRLTVL.

This clone appeared many times. The chain combines TRBV9 with TRBJ1-5, with D uncertain. CDR3 size: 15 residues. Trimming cost V 0 bases and J 4 bases, with 11 bases left between them. Germline loops: CDR1 SGDLS, CDR2 YYNGEE. The CDR3 coding sequence is TGTGCCAGCAGCGTAGATGGAGGGTCAAATCAGCCCCAGCATTTT. It specifies CASSVDGGSNQPQHF.

The chain recombines TRBV2 with TRBJ1-5; tentatively, D is TRBD1 (5 bases). Germline CDR1 reads SNHLY; CDR2 reads FYNNEI. The CDR3 is made up of 14 amino acids. The V and J ends lost 6 bases and 3 bases respectively, with 12 bases between them. In nucleotides, the CDR3 is TGTGCCAGCAGGCGGCAGGGTGTCAATCAGCCCCAGCATTTT. Translated: CASRRQGVNQPQHF.

Remarks on this clone: Relative to the germline gene, one junction end is altered; a read error may explain this. The chain has TRBV28 and TRBJ1-2; possible D gene TRBD1, 5 bases. The CDR3 length is 15 residues. Germline CDR1 reads MDHEN; CDR2 reads SYDVKM. CDR3 DNA sequence: TGTGCCTGCAGTTTTTCTGGGGGTGGGGGTTATGGCTACGCCTTC. Encoded protein: CACSFSGGGGYGYAF.

This clone occurred a few times. The J gene is TRBJ1-2, the V gene TRBV6-5; TRBD1 might be the D (5 bases). V lost 3 bases to trimming and J lost 8 bases, with 28 bases between them. The length of the CDR3 is 18 residues. CDR1 is MNHEY, CDR2 SVGAGI, per germline. The CDR3 DNA is TGTGCCAGCAGTTATTTAGGTCCCCGCGGGGGAGGGGTCCACGGCTACACCTTC. It is translated as CASSYLGPRGGGVHGYTF.